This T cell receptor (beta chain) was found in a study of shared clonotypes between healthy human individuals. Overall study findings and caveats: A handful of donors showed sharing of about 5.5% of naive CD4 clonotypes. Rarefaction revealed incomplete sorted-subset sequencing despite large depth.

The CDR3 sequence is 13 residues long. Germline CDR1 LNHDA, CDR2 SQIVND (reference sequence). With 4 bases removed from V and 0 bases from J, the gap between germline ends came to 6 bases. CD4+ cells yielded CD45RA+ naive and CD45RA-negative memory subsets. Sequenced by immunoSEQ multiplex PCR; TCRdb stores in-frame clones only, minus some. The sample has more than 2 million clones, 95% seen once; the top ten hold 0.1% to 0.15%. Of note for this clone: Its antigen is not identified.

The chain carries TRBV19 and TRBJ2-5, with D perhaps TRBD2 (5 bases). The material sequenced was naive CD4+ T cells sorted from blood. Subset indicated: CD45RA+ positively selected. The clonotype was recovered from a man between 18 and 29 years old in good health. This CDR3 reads CASSTDYQETQYF. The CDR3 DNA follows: TGTGCCAGTAGTACGGACTACCAAGAGACCCAGTACTTC.